This T cell receptor (beta chain) was identified during a study of blood T cell repertoires in COVID-19. Overall study: COVID-19 samples from acute and convalescent phases originated in the United States, Italy and Spain. Sources were T cells, B-cell-depleted T cells, or PBMCs; the material itself was cDNA or gDNA.

This clone was detected only once. The CDR3 length is 13 residues. Authors' processing steps: Amplification with reference gene primers provided the estimates of nucleated cell counts. Only in-frame clones appear in the TCRdb table, and some are missing; sequencing was by immunoSEQ multiplex PCR. V, J and clone size are those of that table, while D and trimming were read from the DNA. The sample lists over 200,000 clones; roughly 89% were seen once. The sequenced material came from peripheral blood. The chain uses TRBV21-1 and TRBJ1-2; no DNA check was done on the table's D call, TRBD1. TRBV21-1 is annotated as a pseudogene. The sequence was collected from a man between 60 and 70 years old who had recovered from COVID-19. The chain's CDR3 is CASSKGQYYGYTF. In DNA, the CDR3 is TGTGCCAGCAGCAAAGGACAGTACTATGGCTACACCTTC.